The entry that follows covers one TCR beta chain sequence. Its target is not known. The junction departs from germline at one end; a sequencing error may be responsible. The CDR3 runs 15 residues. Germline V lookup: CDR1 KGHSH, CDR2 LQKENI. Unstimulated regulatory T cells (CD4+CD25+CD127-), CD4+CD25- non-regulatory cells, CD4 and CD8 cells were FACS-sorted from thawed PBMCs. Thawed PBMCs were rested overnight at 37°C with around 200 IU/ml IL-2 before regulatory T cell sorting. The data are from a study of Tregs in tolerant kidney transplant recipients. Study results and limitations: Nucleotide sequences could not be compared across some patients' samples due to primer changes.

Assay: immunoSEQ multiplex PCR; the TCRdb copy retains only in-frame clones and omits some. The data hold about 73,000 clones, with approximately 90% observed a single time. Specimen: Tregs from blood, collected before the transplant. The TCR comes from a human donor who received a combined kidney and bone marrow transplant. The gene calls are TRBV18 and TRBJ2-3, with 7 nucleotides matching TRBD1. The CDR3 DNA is TGTGCCAGCTCTCCACCGGGACAGACGACAGATACGCAGTATTTT. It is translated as CASSPPGQTTDTQYF.